The 9 T cell receptor beta chains below all came from one sample that was sequenced in a study of T cells after yellow fever vaccination. In TCRdb, the 5' RACE reads were re-called with MiXCR into one record per CDR3 protein. The sample carries 300,000 to 450,000 distinct CDR3 sequences, 8.1% recorded once. The sample consisted of PBMCs, taken more than 35 days after the first yellow fever vaccination. These receptors were collected from a man between 18 and 29 years old who received the YFV17D yellow fever vaccine.

The J gene is TRBJ2-5, the V gene TRBV23-1; D uncertain. TRBV23-1 is classed as an ORF, of uncertain function. The CDR3 spans 16 residues. Trimming took 11 bases from V and 4 from J, leaving 26 bases between them. The CDR3 region has the DNA TGCGCCTCCAGGCAACAGATTCGCCCCGGCCCAGAGACCCAGTACTTC. It specifies CASRQQIRPGPETQYF.

The chain carries TRBV19 and TRBJ2-3; 8 positions agree with TRBD1. After removal of 5 bases from V and 2 bases from J, the junction contained 6 bases not matched to a gene. The CDR3 is 15 residues long. CDR1 is LNHDA and CDR2 is SQIVND in the germline V gene (reference sequence). The CDR3 sequence is CASSVRDRITDTQYF. The DNA for the CDR3 is TGTGCCAGTAGTGTCCGGGACAGGATCACAGATACGCAGTATTTT.

The chain combines TRBV7-3 with TRBJ2-1, with D perhaps matching TRBD1 or TRBD2 (5 bases each). The CDR3 has 12 residues. Trimming took off 6 bases at V and 9 bases at J, with 12 bases between the two ends. Looked up from germline, CDR1 is SGHTA and CDR2 is FQGTGA. The CDR3 nucleotides are TGTGCCAGCAGTCTAGGGGAGACTGAGCAGTTCTTC. Its translation: CASSLGETEQFF.

This clonotype was seen more than once but under ten times. V is TRBV12-3 or TRBV12-4 and J is TRBJ1-2, with no clear D. CDR3 length: 12 amino acids. Trimming pared 5 bases from V and 5 bases from J, leaving 9 bases between. The CDR3 bases are TGTGCCAGCAGTCCCTCTCGATATGGCTACACCTTC. It translates to CASSPSRYGYTF.

This chain links TRBV18 with TRBJ2-5; possibly TRBD1 for D (6 bases). The germline V and J ends were trimmed by 5 bases and 4 bases, with 11 bases remaining between them. This CDR3 region has 13 residues. Germline V gene sequence: CDR1 KGHSH, CDR2 LQKENI. CDR3 DNA: TGTGCCAGCTCAGAGACAGGACGAGAGACCCAGTACTTC. Amino acid sequence: CASSETGRETQYF.

V and J are TRBV20-1 and TRBJ2-7, with 11 nucleotides matching TRBD1. Losses at the gene ends were 6 bases for V and 4 bases for J; bases not matched to a gene: 8. The CDR3 sequence is 14 residues long. CDR1 DFQATT and CDR2 SNEGSKA come from the germline V gene (reference sequence). The CDR3 region has the DNA TGCAGTGCCCCCCGGGGACAGGGGGGTTACGAGCAGTACGTC. This codes for CSAPRGQGGYEQYV.

This clonotype occurred many times. The chain recombines TRBV10-1 with TRBJ2-3; 7 positions match TRBD1. Trimming at V came to 10 bases and at J to 2 bases, leaving 6 bases not matched to a gene. CDR3 length: 13 amino acids. Germline V lookup: CDR1 WNHNN, CDR2 SYGVQD (reference sequence). CDR3 sequence (DNA): TGCGCCACTGGACAGGCTTTCACAGATACGCAGTATTTT. Its protein is CATGQAFTDTQYF.

The rearrangement uses TRBV5-1 and TRBJ1-4; D possibly corresponds to TRBD1 (5 bases). This CDR3 has 15 residues. V gave up 1 base and J gave up 5 bases, with 12 bases separating them. The V gene's germline CDR1 is SGHRS and CDR2 YFSETQ. The CDR3 bases are TGCGCCAGCAGCTTGATTCCGCAGGGAAATGAAAAACTGTTTTTT. Its protein product is CASSLIPQGNEKLFF.

This clonotype came up a few times. The rearrangement uses TRBV30 and TRBJ2-7; TRBD2 might be the D (6 bases). The CDR3 spans 11 residues. The V gene's germline CDR1 is GTSNPN and CDR2 SVGIG (reference sequence). V lost 6 bases and J lost 4, with 10 bases in between. CDR3 sequence: CACSGVYEQYF. CDR3 DNA sequence: TGTGCCTGTAGCGGAGTGTACGAGCAGTACTTC. The variable domain in full, with the rest retrieved from reference TRBV30 and TRBJ2-7, is SQTIHQWPATLVQPVGSPLSLECTVEGTSNPNLYWYRQAAGRGLQLLFYSVGIGQISSEVPQNLSASRPQDRQFILSSKKLLLSDSGFYLCACSGVYEQYFGPGTRLTVT.